Listed below are T cell receptor beta chains from one sample, sequenced in a study of cytomegalovirus exposure and HLA in healthy donors. Libraries were prepared by immunoSEQ multiplex PCR; TCRdb keeps only in-frame clonotypes and omits some of them. The table has tens of thousands of clones, just under 80% seen once. Source material: PBMCs. These receptors all come from a male donor in good health and CMV-seropositive. Each CDR3 is given with its conserved first and last residue. A D gene is named only where the DNA matches it firmly. Not every row has a clone size; where given, it reads once, few, many or a size class.

j_gene | v_gene | abundance | d_gene | CDR3aa | CDR3nt
TRBJ2-5 | TRBV15 | - | - | CATSRDVRPLYQETQYF | TGTGCCACCAGCAGAGATGTGAGGCCTCTGTACCAAGAGACCCAGTACTTC
TRBJ1-5 | TRBV30 | once | TRBD1 | CAWGQGANQPQHF | TGTGCCTGGGGACAGGGGGCGAATCAGCCCCAGCATTTT
TRBJ1-5 | TRBV6-5 | few | - | CASSYTPGHPQHF | TGTGCCAGCAGTTACACTCCGGGACACCCCCAGCATTTT
TRBJ2-7 | TRBV27 | - | TRBD1 | CASRGQGLSYEQYF | TGTGCCAGCAGAGGACAGGGTCTCTCCTACGAGCAGTACTTC
TRBJ1-5 | TRBV4-1 | large | TRBD1 | CASSPGTVQPQHF | TGCGCCAGCAGCCCAGGGACAGTTCAGCCCCAGCATTTT
TRBJ1-5 | TRBV28 | - | - | CASSLFTGIGQPQHF | TGTGCCAGCAGTTTATTCACCGGGATAGGGCAGCCCCAGCATTTT
TRBJ2-7 | TRBV7-9 | - | TRBD2 | CASSLGAGVGEQYF | TGTGCCAGCAGCTTAGGAGCGGGAGTCGGAGAGCAGTACTTC
TRBJ1-2 | TRBV18 | - | - | CASSPVGGLDYGYTF | TGTGCCAGCTCACCAGTCGGGGGTTTAGACTATGGCTACACCTTC
TRBJ1-1 | TRBV29-1 | few | - | CSGWALNTEAFF | TGCAGCGGCTGGGCCCTGAACACTGAAGCTTTCTTT
TRBJ1-5 | TRBV28 | - | TRBD1 | CASRPDRAGQPQHF | TGTGCCAGCAGACCTGACAGGGCGGGACAGCCCCAGCATTTT
TRBJ1-1 | TRBV7-3 | few | TRBD1 | CASSSPGTGVRTEAFF | TGTGCCAGCAGCTCCCCCGGGACAGGGGTGAGGACTGAAGCTTTCTTT
TRBJ1-5 | TRBV19 | once | - | CASSDYGSLDNQPQHF | TGTGCCAGTAGCGACTACGGGAGCCTTGACAATCAGCCCCAGCATTTT
TRBJ1-1 | TRBV5-1 | - | TRBD1 | CASSSTGTGGTEAFF | TGCGCCAGCAGCTCAACCGGGACAGGGGGCACTGAAGCTTTCTTT
TRBJ2-7 | TRBV14 | once | TRBD2 | CASSRPSGRANEQYF | TGTGCCAGCAGCCGACCTAGCGGGAGGGCCAACGAGCAGTACTTC
TRBJ2-3 | TRBV10-3 | - | TRBD1 | CAISESLVGQVNTDTQYF | TGTGCCATCAGTGAGTCCCTGGTCGGACAGGTAAACACAGATACGCAGTATTTT
TRBJ2-7 | TRBV10-1 | once | - | CASSDFGYEQYF | TGCGCCAGCAGTGATTTCGGCTACGAGCAGTACTTC
TRBJ2-7 | TRBV4-1 | - | TRBD2 | CASSPGLAGAGRYEQYF | TGCGCCAGCAGCCCGGGACTAGCGGGAGCAGGACGCTACGAGCAGTACTTC
TRBJ1-3 | TRBV2 | - | TRBD1 | CASRLGQTSGNTIYF | TGTGCCAGCAGATTGGGACAGACTTCTGGAAACACCATATATTTT
TRBJ1-1 | TRBV5-4 | few | - | CASSYRERTEAFF | TGTGCCAGCAGCTACAGGGAGCGTACTGAAGCTTTCTTT
TRBJ1-2 | TRBV6-4 | - | - | CASSAGSGEGGYTF | TGTGCCAGCAGTGCCGGATCGGGGGAAGGAGGCTACACCTTC
TRBJ2-3 | TRBV6-5 | once | - | CASSYSGSGTDTQYF | TGTGCCAGCAGTTACTCGGGTAGCGGAACAGATACGCAGTATTTT
TRBJ2-5 | TRBV6-1 | - | TRBD1 | CASRGQGNVETQYF | TGTGCCAGCAGGGGACAGGGGAATGTAGAGACCCAGTACTTC
TRBJ1-1 | TRBV5-5 | few | - | CASSSEGYTEAFF | TGTGCCAGCAGCTCCGAGGGATACACTGAAGCTTTCTTT
TRBJ2-1 | TRBV6-1 | few | TRBD2 | CASSEGAGGLYNEQFF | TGTGCCAGCAGTGAAGGAGCGGGAGGACTCTACAATGAGCAGTTCTTC
TRBJ1-1 | TRBV19 | - | TRBD1 | CASSDETGGNTEAFF | TGTGCCAGTAGTGACGAGACAGGGGGGAACACTGAAGCTTTCTTT
TRBJ2-2 | TRBV7-9 | - | - | CASSPTSSANTGELFF | TGTGCCAGCAGCCCAACCTCTAGCGCGAACACCGGGGAGCTGTTTTTT
TRBJ2-7 | TRBV28 | - | TRBD1 | CASGKGQGAYEQYF | TGTGCCAGCGGGAAGGGACAGGGGGCCTACGAGCAGTACTTC
TRBJ2-7 | TRBV6-6 | - | TRBD2 | CASSPLREPAEQYF | TGTGCCAGCAGTCCGCTGCGGGAGCCTGCCGAGCAGTACTTC
TRBJ2-2 | TRBV5-1 | - | TRBD2 | CASSPDPGGGTGELFF | TGCGCCAGCAGCCCCGACCCGGGAGGCGGCACCGGGGAGCTGTTTTTT
TRBJ1-1 | TRBV13 | - | - | CASAKGVPENTEAFF | TGTGCCAGCGCGAAAGGGGTACCTGAGAACACTGAAGCTTTCTTT
TRBJ1-1 | TRBV15 | - | - | CATSRRTNTEAFF | TGTGCCACCAGCAGACGGACAAACACTGAAGCTTTCTTT
TRBJ2-5 | TRBV5-4 | - | TRBD2 | CASSPGRYQETQYF | TGTGCCAGCAGCCCCGGGAGGTACCAAGAGACCCAGTACTTC
TRBJ2-6 | TRBV28 | - | - | CASSRQGISGANVLTF | TGTGCCAGCAGTCGGCAGGGTATCTCTGGGGCCAACGTCCTGACTTTC
TRBJ1-2 | TRBV5-6 | few | TRBD1 | CASSYLQGYGYTF | TGTGCCAGCAGTTACCTACAGGGGTATGGCTACACCTTC
TRBJ1-5 | TRBV2 | - | TRBD1 | CASSRQGELQPQHF | TGTGCCAGCAGTCGACAGGGGGAACTTCAGCCCCAGCATTTT
TRBJ2-3 | TRBV11-2 | once | - | CASSLRDTTDTQYF | TGTGCCAGCAGCTTACGGGACACCACAGATACGCAGTATTTT
TRBJ1-2 | TRBV2 | - | TRBD1 | CASSDDRGGYGYTF | TGTGCCAGCAGTGACGACAGGGGTGGCTATGGCTACACCTTC
TRBJ2-3 | TRBV9 | - | - | CASSVGEGRYTDTQYF | TGTGCCAGCAGCGTAGGCGAGGGCCGCTACACAGATACGCAGTATTTT
TRBJ2-7 | TRBV14 | - | - | CASSKGTGGAYEQYF | TGTGCCAGCAGCAAGGGCACTGGCGGGGCCTACGAGCAGTACTTC
TRBJ2-1 | TRBV30 | - | - | CAQSVLDEQFF | TGTGCCCAAAGCGTCCTTGATGAGCAGTTCTTC
TRBJ2-7 | TRBV5-6 | few | TRBD1 | CASSFWGQGYEQYF | TGTGCCAGCAGCTTTTGGGGACAGGGCTACGAGCAGTACTTC
TRBJ2-7 | TRBV5-6 | - | TRBD1 | CASSLRDRGYEQYF | TGTGCCAGCAGCCTCCGGGACAGGGGCTACGAGCAGTACTTC
TRBJ2-5 | TRBV10-2 | - | - | CASKPRDFQETQYF | TGCGCCAGCAAGCCGAGGGACTTCCAAGAGACCCAGTACTTC
TRBJ1-1 | TRBV9 | - | TRBD1 | CASSPRGPPEAFF | TGTGCCAGCAGCCCGAGGGGGCCGCCTGAAGCTTTCTTT
TRBJ1-5 | TRBV6-6 | once | TRBD1 | CASSGRGRGNQPQHF | TGTGCCAGCAGTGGAAGGGGGCGAGGCAATCAGCCCCAGCATTTT
TRBJ2-7 | TRBV7-8 | - | - | CASSEGLRLYEQYF | TGTGCCAGCAGCGAGGGACTTCGCCTCTACGAGCAGTACTTC
TRBJ2-1 | TRBV28 | many | TRBD1 | CASSYNMGQFINEQFF | TGTGCCAGCAGTTACAACATGGGACAGTTTATCAATGAGCAGTTCTTC
TRBJ1-1 | TRBV7-8 | few | TRBD1 | CASSLTGGTEAFF | TGTGCCAGCAGCCTAACAGGGGGAACTGAAGCTTTCTTT
TRBJ1-6 | TRBV5-4 | - | - | CASSFSSGSGMASPLHF | TGTGCCAGCAGCTTTTCAAGTGGTTCAGGGATGGCTTCACCCCTCCACTTT
TRBJ2-3 | TRBV28 | - | - | CASSPRARLVMIDTQYF | TGTGCCAGCAGCCCTCGGGCACGACTAGTAATGATAGATACGCAGTATTTT
TRBJ1-2 | TRBV4-1 | - | TRBD1 | CASSPRQGIFGGYTF | TGCGCCAGCAGCCCCAGACAGGGCATTTTCGGTGGCTACACCTTC
TRBJ2-7 | TRBV28 | - | - | CASSPVEGPTYEQYF | TGTGCCAGCAGTCCCGTTGAGGGCCCTACCTACGAGCAGTACTTC
TRBJ1-5 | TRBV10-3 | - | TRBD1 | CAIRGTEEYQPQHF | TGTGCCATCAGGGGGACAGAGGAGTATCAGCCCCAGCATTTT
TRBJ2-7 | TRBV28 | once | TRBD2 | CASSPLLAGARYEQYF | TGTGCCAGCAGTCCCCTTTTAGCGGGAGCCCGCTACGAGCAGTACTTC
TRBJ1-2 | TRBV7-9 | - | - | CASSLAGAAGANGYTF | TGTGCCAGCAGCTTAGCGGGGGCTGCGGGGGCAAATGGCTACACCTTC
TRBJ1-4 | TRBV28 | - | TRBD1 | CASSERDRGRNEKLFF | TGTGCCAGCAGTGAAAGGGACAGGGGGCGAAATGAAAAACTGTTTTTT
TRBJ1-2 | TRBV6-5 | - | - | CASSSKRGYTF | TGTGCCAGCAGTTCCAAGAGAGGCTACACCTTC
TRBJ1-2 | TRBV4-1 | once | - | CASTGSGGRVGYTF | TGCGCCAGCACCGGGAGTGGGGGTCGGGTTGGCTACACCTTC
TRBJ2-3 | TRBV4-1 | - | TRBD2 | CASSHLGLAGGKDTQYF | TGCGCCAGCAGCCATCTGGGACTAGCGGGAGGGAAGGATACGCAGTATTTT